The rows below give T cell receptor beta chains drawn from one sample of a study of identical twins. Each CDR3 protein is one row after TCRdb ran MiXCR on the 5' RACE reads. This repertoire shows about 700,000 distinct CDR3 sequences, 5.5% to 6.5% found once; its top ten account for 1.5% to 2%. The sequenced sample was naive T cells sorted from blood. The source is a man younger than 35 in good health. Each CDR3 is given with its conserved first and last residue. A D gene is named only where the DNA matches it firmly. The size entry is marked missing in some rows and otherwise reads once, few, many or a size class.

CDR3 DNA | CDR3 protein | D gene | J gene | clone size | V gene | CDR3 length
TGCAGCGTGGGACTAGCGGGAGGGCCCGGCTTAGTTGAGCAGTTCTTC | CSVGLAGGPGLVEQFF | TRBD2 | TRBJ2-1 | many | TRBV29-1 | 16
TGCAGTGCTAGAGTAGCGGGAGGGAGGACCGGGGAGCTGTTTTTT | CSARVAGGRTGELFF | TRBD2 | TRBJ2-2 | - | TRBV20-1 | 15
TGCAGTGCGGGTGGGGGGAACGGAAACACCATATATTTT | CSAGGGNGNTIYF | - | TRBJ1-3 | many | TRBV20-1 | 13
TGTGCCAGCAGTGAGAATGGCTACACCTTC | CASSENGYTF | - | TRBJ1-2 | - | TRBV25-1 | 10
TGTGCCAGCAGCGCGCCGAGCGGAGAGAACACCGGGGAGCTGTTTTTT | CASSAPSGENTGELFF | - | TRBJ2-2 | many | TRBV5-6 | 16
TGTGCCAGCAGCACAAGCGGGAGGAATGAGCAGTTCTTC | CASSTSGRNEQFF | TRBD2 | TRBJ2-1 | few | TRBV3-1 | 13
TGTGCCAGCAGCCTCACCCCCCCCGGGGAGCTGTTTTTT | CASSLTPPGELFF | - | TRBJ2-2 | few | TRBV27 | 13
TGCAGTGCTGGAAAGGACACGCGGAATTCACCCCTCCACTTT | CSAGKDTRNSPLHF | - | TRBJ1-6 | many | TRBV20-1 | 14
TGTGCCAGCAGCTTACGGCCCGGGGGGCGGGAGGTATTTGAGCAGTTCTTC | CASSLRPGGREVFEQFF | TRBD2 | TRBJ2-1 | few | TRBV7-2 | 17
TGTGCCTGCGACTTCGAGGGTCCCTACGAGCAGTACTTC | CACDFEGPYEQYF | - | TRBJ2-7 | many | TRBV30 | 13
TGTGCCAGCAGCGTTACAGGGGGCTCTGGAAACACCATATATTTT | CASSVTGGSGNTIYF | TRBD1 | TRBJ1-3 | many | TRBV7-2 | 15
TGCAGTGCCAGGACTAGCGGAGGGGTGGAGACCCAGTACTTC | CSARTSGGVETQYF | TRBD2 | TRBJ2-5 | - | TRBV20-1 | 14
TGCAGTGCCGGATCCTACGGATCGGGGGAAGAGACCCAGTACTTC | CSAGSYGSGEETQYF | - | TRBJ2-5 | many | TRBV20-1 | 15
TGTGCCAGCAGCCAATGGGACCTAGCGGGAGGGCCAGGGGATACGCAGTATTTT | CASSQWDLAGGPGDTQYF | TRBD2 | TRBJ2-3 | few | TRBV3-1 | 18
TGTGCCAGCAGTTTAGGTGAACGGGGGACAGCTCACACCGGGGAGCTGTTTTTT | CASSLGERGTAHTGELFF | - | TRBJ2-2 | - | TRBV12-3/TRBV12-4 | 18
TGTGCCAGCAGTTACGGGGGGGGACCGGGCGAGCAGTACTTC | CASSYGGGPGEQYF | TRBD2 | TRBJ2-7 | - | TRBV6-2/TRBV6-3 | 14
TGTGCCAGCAGTGGACAGCCGAACACTGAAGCTTTCTTT | CASSGQPNTEAFF | - | TRBJ1-1 | many | TRBV12-3/TRBV12-4 | 13
TGTGCCAGCAGTTCGAAAACTAGCGGGCCCCAGACCCAGTACTTC | CASSSKTSGPQTQYF | TRBD2 | TRBJ2-5 | few | TRBV27 | 15
TGCAGCGTTGTCAGGGGGAGTATTGATACGCAGTATTTT | CSVVRGSIDTQYF | TRBD1 | TRBJ2-3 | many | TRBV29-1 | 13
TGTGCCAGCAGCCACCGAGGACAAACCCCCAAAAACATTCAGTACTTC | CASSHRGQTPKNIQYF | - | TRBJ2-4 | - | TRBV3-1 | 16
TGCAGTGCCCCCGATCAAGCGGGAACGTACAATGAGCAGTTCTTC | CSAPDQAGTYNEQFF | TRBD2 | TRBJ2-1 | many | TRBV20-1 | 15
TGCGCCAGCAGCCCCGGGGGGGGAGCAGATACGCAGTATTTT | CASSPGGGADTQYF | TRBD2 | TRBJ2-3 | many | TRBV4-3 | 14
TGTGCCAGCAGCTGGGTGACAGGGCCTAATGAAAAACTGTTTTTT | CASSWVTGPNEKLFF | TRBD1 | TRBJ1-4 | - | TRBV5-6 | 15
TGTGCCAGTAGTAACACAGGGGGTAGTGGCTACACCTTC | CASSNTGGSGYTF | TRBD1 | TRBJ1-2 | few | TRBV19 | 13
TGCAGCGTTTCCCAGGGGGCGGCACTGTTTTTT | CSVSQGAALFF | TRBD1 | TRBJ1-4 | many | TRBV29-1 | 11
TGTGCCACCAGGGACCGGGAAACGCAGTATTTT | CATRDRETQYF | - | TRBJ2-3 | - | TRBV24-1 | 11
TGCGCCAGCAGCCAGGCCCTACTAGCGGGAGGTGGAGATACGCAGTATTTT | CASSQALLAGGGDTQYF | TRBD2 | TRBJ2-3 | few | TRBV4-1 | 17
TGTGCCAGCAGTTACGGGGTTGGCTCTGAAAAACTGTTTTTT | CASSYGVGSEKLFF | - | TRBJ1-4 | many | TRBV6-5 | 14
TGCAGCGTCTGGACTAGCGAGGCCTACAATGAGCAGTTCTTC | CSVWTSEAYNEQFF | TRBD2 | TRBJ2-1 | - | TRBV29-1 | 14
TGCAGTGCTAGATGGGACCGCTCCTACAATGAGCAGTTCTTC | CSARWDRSYNEQFF | - | TRBJ2-1 | - | TRBV20-1 | 14
TGCGCCAGCAGCTCGGACCATCCGGGACTAGCGGGAGCGAGTACGCAGTATTTT | CASSSDHPGLAGASTQYF | TRBD2 | TRBJ2-3 | - | TRBV5-1 | 18
TGTGCCAGCACCCGACCGGCCCCGACCTACGAGCAGTACTTC | CASTRPAPTYEQYF | - | TRBJ2-7 | many | TRBV6-1 | 14
TGTGCCAGCAGCGTAGCCCCCCTTAACGCAGAGACCCAGTACTTC | CASSVAPLNAETQYF | - | TRBJ2-5 | many | TRBV9 | 15
TGCAGTGCTAGACCCCATGGGGGGGAAGAGACCCAGTACTTC | CSARPHGGEETQYF | TRBD2 | TRBJ2-5 | many | TRBV20-1 | 14
TGCGCCAGCAGCCCGACTGGACAGTACTCACTATCCTACGAGCAGTACTTC | CASSPTGQYSLSYEQYF | - | TRBJ2-7 | - | TRBV5-1 | 17
TGCGCCAGCAGCTTGGTTCCTAACACAGATACGCAGTATTTT | CASSLVPNTDTQYF | - | TRBJ2-3 | many | TRBV5-1 | 14
TGTGCCAGCAGCTTGGTCAGGGGTGAGACCGGGGAGCTGTTTTTT | CASSLVRGETGELFF | - | TRBJ2-2 | many | TRBV11-2 | 15
TGCGCCAGCAGCTTGATGGCGGGCCCCAGGGACGAGCAGTACTTC | CASSLMAGPRDEQYF | - | TRBJ2-7 | - | TRBV5-1 | 15
TGTGCCTGGAGTCGGAGGGGTTGGGCTTTCTTT | CAWSRRGWAFF | - | TRBJ1-1 | many | TRBV30 | 11
TGCGCCAGCAGCTTCCCCGAGAACTACAATGAGCAGTTCTTC | CASSFPENYNEQFF | - | TRBJ2-1 | many | TRBV5-1 | 14
TGTGCCAGCAGTTCCTTCAGGGGACAGCAGGGGTACAATGAGCAGTTCTTC | CASSSFRGQQGYNEQFF | TRBD1 | TRBJ2-1 | many | TRBV12-3/TRBV12-4 | 17
TGTGCCAGCAGCAGACTAGCGGGAGGTTTGATTCAGTACTTC | CASSRLAGGLIQYF | TRBD2 | TRBJ2-4 | many | TRBV28 | 14
TGTGCCAGCAGTGGATACAGGGTCAATGAGCAGTTCTTC | CASSGYRVNEQFF | - | TRBJ2-1 | many | TRBV27 | 13
TGTGCCAGCAGCTTAGCAACGACAGAAAATGAAGCTTTCTTT | CASSLATTENEAFF | - | TRBJ1-1 | few | TRBV7-2 | 14
TGCGCCAGCAGCCAAGCTAAGGGAGGCTATGGCTACACCTTC | CASSQAKGGYGYTF | - | TRBJ1-2 | many | TRBV4-1 | 14
TGTGCCAGCAGCTTAAGCGGGAGCCCAGGGAGAGAGCAGTTCTTC | CASSLSGSPGREQFF | TRBD2 | TRBJ2-1 | many | TRBV28 | 15
TGTGCCAGCAGCCTGAGACAGGGGGCCTCTGGAAACACCATATATTTT | CASSLRQGASGNTIYF | TRBD1 | TRBJ1-3 | few | TRBV9 | 16
TGCGCCAGCAAGGCGGATTACAATGAGCAGTTCTTC | CASKADYNEQFF | - | TRBJ2-1 | many | TRBV5-1 | 12
TGTGCCAGCAGCTTGCCATCCGGGACAGGCCTTTTCCACTTT | CASSLPSGTGLFHF | TRBD1 | TRBJ1-6 | many | TRBV5-5 | 14
TGTGCCAGCAGTTACTCACCTACAGGGGGAGAGACCCAGTACTTC | CASSYSPTGGETQYF | TRBD1 | TRBJ2-5 | many | TRBV6-5 | 15
TGCGCCAGCAGCTTGAAGGCCAGCGAAGGTGAGCAGTTCTTC | CASSLKASEGEQFF | - | TRBJ2-1 | many | TRBV5-1 | 14
TGTGCCATCAGCAAGACTAGCGGGGGACCTTATGAGCAGTTCTTC | CAISKTSGGPYEQFF | TRBD2 | TRBJ2-1 | many | TRBV10-3 | 15
TGTGCCAGCACCGCGACAGGGGCGGCCTACGAGCAGTACTTC | CASTATGAAYEQYF | TRBD1 | TRBJ2-7 | few | TRBV28 | 14
TGTGCCAGCAGCTTAGCAATGGCGGGAGCCCGCTACGAGCAGTACTTC | CASSLAMAGARYEQYF | TRBD2 | TRBJ2-7 | many | TRBV7-2 | 16
TGTGCCACCAGGGACCGAGCGAAAAACATTCAGTACTTC | CATRDRAKNIQYF | - | TRBJ2-4 | many | TRBV27 | 13
TGTGCCTGCATCGGACAGGCAGCGAATAACGGAAACACCATATATTTT | CACIGQAANNGNTIYF | TRBD1 | TRBJ1-3 | few | TRBV28 | 16
TGTGCCACCACAGGGAGGGTACCTGAGACCCAGTACTTC | CATTGRVPETQYF | - | TRBJ2-5 | - | TRBV7-8 | 13
TGTGCCATCCAACAGGGCTTGAACACTGAAGCTTTCTTT | CAIQQGLNTEAFF | - | TRBJ1-1 | few | TRBV27 | 13
TGCGCCAGCAGCCAACCCCTAGCGGGAGCAGGGAATGAGCAGTTCTTC | CASSQPLAGAGNEQFF | TRBD2 | TRBJ2-1 | few | TRBV4-1 | 16
TGTGCCAGCAGCTTCCCATTCCGACAGGGTGCTGAAGCTTTCTTT | CASSFPFRQGAEAFF | TRBD1 | TRBJ1-1 | few | TRBV11-2 | 15